This TCR beta chain came from a study of T cell responses to AZD1222 COVID-19 vaccine. Overall study results and limits: Just 5 to 7 AZD1222 recipients were seropositive at baseline. Samples come after the peak T cell response, not at day 14. CD4 TCRs associated with vaccination spanned spike, dominating at 160-218 and 743-854.

Of note for this clone: Its target is unknown.

Sequencing was performed with immunoSEQ multiplex PCR; in TCRdb, only in-frame clones are kept and a portion is missing. The sample lists roughly 150,000 clones, under 95% occurring once. Sequencing was performed on peripheral blood, taken on day 0 of AZD1222 vaccination. The sequence derives from an adult in good health.

CDR3 sequence (DNA): TGTGCCATCAGCCCCGGGACAGTATACAATGAGCAGTTCTTC. It specifies CAISPGTVYNEQFF. The chain recombines TRBV10-3 with TRBJ2-1; 7 positions agree with TRBD1. CDR3 length: 14 residues. CDR1 and CDR2 from the germline V gene are ENHRY and SYGVKD. V was clipped by 6 bases and J by 4 bases; unmatched bases: 6.